A single sample is the source of the 13 T cell receptor beta chains below, sequenced in a study of shared clonotypes between healthy human individuals. Only in-frame clones appear in the TCRdb table, and some are missing; sequencing was by immunoSEQ multiplex PCR. The repertoire holds hundreds of thousands of clones, with 75% to 85% as singletons. Input material: PBMCs. These receptors were taken from a woman between 40 and 55 years old in good health. Some clones in this sample may be carry-over from other donors' samples.

The J gene is TRBJ1-2, the V gene TRBV6-1; possibly TRBD1 for D (5 bases). This CDR3 has 15 amino acids. The germline CDR1 and CDR2 sequences are MNHNS and SASEGT. Trimming cost V 3 bases and J 2 bases, with 13 bases left between them. The CDR3 coding sequence is TGTGCCAGCAGTGACACGCCCGGGGCGAACTATGGCTACACCTTC. Translation gives CASSDTPGANYGYTF.

The V and J genes are TRBV19 and TRBJ2-4; TRBD1 agrees at 9 bases. This CDR3 is built from 14 residues. Trimming removed 1 base from V and 8 bases from J; junction bases left unmatched: 3. From germline, CDR1 is LNHDA and CDR2 SQIVND (reference sequence). The DNA of the CDR3 is TGTGCCAGTAGTATAGCGGACAGGGGTGACATTCAGTACTTC. Its protein product is CASSIADRGDIQYF.

The chain uses TRBV7-8 and TRBJ2-2; D is uncertain. CDR3 length equals 14 residues. From germline, CDR1 is SGHVS and CDR2 FQNEAQ. With 1 base removed from V and 7 bases from J, the gap between germline ends came to 10 bases. CDR3 in amino acids: CASSLGRAVGELFF. The CDR3 DNA follows: TGTGCCAGCAGCTTAGGTCGGGCTGTCGGGGAGCTGTTTTTT.

The chain has TRBV11-1 and TRBJ1-2, with D maybe TRBD1 (5 bases). Trimming stripped 3 bases from V and 5 bases from J, with 13 bases between. The CDR3 spans 14 residues. The germline V gene has CDR1 SGHAT and CDR2 FQDESV (reference sequence). The CDR3 here is CASSFTQGAYGYTF. For the CDR3, the DNA is TGTGCCAGCAGCTTCACCCAGGGAGCATATGGCTACACCTTC.

The chain recombines TRBV4-2 with TRBJ1-2, with D unclear. Between the trimmed V and J ends, which lost 5 bases and 3 bases, there was a span of 16 bases. The CDR3 extends over 15 amino acids. Germline CDR1 LGHNA, CDR2 YNFKEQ. For the CDR3, the DNA is TGTGCCAGCAGCTCGGCGGAGGGCACGTACTATGGCTACACCTTC. Residues: CASSSAEGTYYGYTF.

V is TRBV9 and J is TRBJ2-5; perhaps D is TRBD1 or TRBD2 (5 bases each). Trimming left V 3 bases short and J 5 bases short, with 14 bases between. This CDR3 contains 14 residues. CDR1 is SGDLS and CDR2 is YYNGEE in the germline V gene. Here the CDR3 reads CASSASGWGETQYF. CDR3 DNA sequence: TGTGCCAGCAGCGCCTCAGGGTGGGGGGAGACCCAGTACTTC.

The CDR3 region has the DNA TGTGCCAGCAGCTTGGAGGCTAGCTACGAGCAGTACTTC. Translated, it gives CASSLEASYEQYF. The J gene is TRBJ2-7, the V gene TRBV5-4; D is undetermined. The V and J ends lost 0 bases and 3 bases respectively, with 7 bases between them. Per germline, CDR1 SGHNT and CDR2 YYREEE (reference sequence). CDR3 size: 13 residues.

This rearrangement joins TRBV7-2 to TRBJ2-1; tentative D call: TRBD2 (6 bases). The V end lost 5 bases, the J end lost 7 bases, and 18 bases lay between the germline ends. The CDR3 runs to 15 residues. Germline-derived CDR1 and CDR2 are SGHTA and FQGNSA. The CDR3 protein is CASSPWEARINEQFF. CDR3 sequence (DNA): TGTGCCAGCAGCCCCTGGGAGGCTAGAATTAATGAGCAGTTCTTC.

The chain joins TRBV6-1 to TRBJ2-3; TRBD1 agrees at 7 bases. J was trimmed by 10 bases and V by 1 base; bases with no gene match: 2. The CDR3 is 12 amino acids. CDR1 MNHNS and CDR2 SASEGT come from the germline V gene. CDR3 sequence reads: CASSEGQGSQYF. DNA for the CDR3: TGTGCCAGCAGTGAAGGACAGGGCTCGCAGTATTTT.

This clone was picked up one time. The gene calls are TRBV7-2 and TRBJ2-1, with 14 bases matching TRBD2. Per germline, CDR1 SGHTA and CDR2 FQGNSA. The CDR3 sequence is 18 residues long. The ends lost 5 bases at V and 2 bases at J; junction bases unmatched: 8. CDR3 region: CASSPGLAGVNPYNEQFF. In DNA form, the CDR3 reads TGTGCCAGCAGCCCGGGACTAGCGGGAGTAAACCCCTACAATGAGCAGTTCTTC.

This clone was picked up a small number of times. The chain joins TRBV5-1 to TRBJ1-3; a possible D gene is TRBD1 (6 bases). Germline CDR1 SGHRS, CDR2 YFSETQ. This CDR3 contains 15 residues. Trimming removed 4 bases from V and 4 bases from J, with 15 bases in between. Written as DNA, the CDR3 is TGCGCCAGCAGCCTAACAGGGACCTCAGGAAACACCATATATTTT. Translated: CASSLTGTSGNTIYF.

V usage is TRBV29-1 and J usage is TRBJ2-1, with 10 bases identical to TRBD1. The CDR3 is 14 amino acids. CDR1 and CDR2 (germline): SQVTM, ANQGSEA. Trimming removed 7 bases from V and 6 bases from J; junction bases left unmatched: 9. DNA of the CDR3: TGCAGCGGGAGGGACAGGGGAGTCCGCAATGAGCAGTTCTTC. Translation gives CSGRDRGVRNEQFF.

Only a few counts were recorded for this clone. The chain couples TRBV12-5 to TRBJ2-7, with D unresolved. The CDR3 is made up of 12 amino acids. V was cut by 0 bases and J by 7 bases, with 7 bases left in between. Germline assignment: CDR1 LGHNT and CDR2 FRNRAP. CDR3 coding DNA: TGTGCTAGTGGTTTGGTACCCAGGGAGCAGTACTTC. It codes for CASGLVPREQYF.